This TCR beta chain was sequenced during a study of T cell repertoires in cytomegalovirus infection. Study details: It was recently identified HLA-C-restricted and well-studied HLA-B-restricted CMV epitopes that the study used. Public TCR beta signature analysis indicated the presence of both CMV infection and matching HLA type. Findings of the study overall: In two of eight donors, the top clonotype was HLA-C-restricted CMV-specific. Cumulative frequency (of public TCR beta family members) identified carriers of CMV plus the relevant HLA.

This clonotype was detected once. Its specificity is not known. MiXCR was run by TCRdb on the reads, yielding one entry per CDR3 protein. Among 75,000 to 100,000 distinct CDR3 sequences listed, around 32% were seen once. The CDR3 totals 16 residues. Germline lookup yields CDR1 LNHNV and CDR2 YYDKDF (reference sequence). Trimming shortened V by 1 base and J by 0 bases, and 10 bases separated the two germline ends. This specimen was CD8+ T cells from cultured PBMCs, taken from culture after CMV antigen stimulation. The TCR comes from a human donor in good health (CMV status not recorded). Some clones in this sample may be carry-over from other donors' samples. The chain combines TRBV15 with TRBJ1-5, with D perhaps TRBD1 (6 bases). The CDR3 coding sequence is TGTGCCACCAGCAGAGGGACAGACTATAGCAATCAGCCCCAGCATTTT. Amino acids: CATSRGTDYSNQPQHF.